This T cell receptor (beta chain) derives from a study of vaccination and CD4 T cells after COVID-19 (dated by TCRdb to between 2021 and 2022). Concerning the study at large: SARS-CoV-2 positivity had been established in the convalescent patients by nasal swab PCR, and mild disease was recorded in under ten of these patients and severe disease in one. In the convalescent cohort there were six males and four females, among whom were two Hispanic individuals, seven Caucasians, two Asians and one multiracial person. In under twelve COVID-19 convalescent patients and a handful of infection-naive healthy vaccine recipients, researchers compared the spike-specific CD4+ TCR repertoire from before mRNA vaccination with the repertoire from after. Participants received two doses of either the Pfizer-BioNTech BNT162b2 vaccine (n=8) or the Moderna mRNA-1273 vaccine (n=2). Control cultures used a CEFX viral epitope pool as positive control, an HIV-1 Nef peptide pool as negative control, or no peptide. For stimulating the cultures, overlapping spike peptide pools were used, derived from SARS-CoV-2 as well as from the common cold coronaviruses HCoV-NL63, HCoV-OC43 and HCoV-229E. Post-COVID blood samples from convalescent patients were collected a median of about 100 days after diagnosis, with a range of roughly 30 to 170 days. Post-vaccine blood samples were obtained a median of roughly 75 days after the second vaccine dose, with a range of about 12 to 241 days.

Broader findings and caveats from the paper: Of the vaccine-specific clones found in convalescent patients, nearly all (304 of 307) were mono-reactive for SARS-CoV-2 spike instead of being cross-reactive with common cold coronaviruses. Although the median number of SARS-CoV-2-reactive clonotypes went up from roughly 23 after infection to some 40 after vaccination, the increase was not significant. The number of convalescent patients in the study was relatively small, and the study did not examine early timepoints following natural infection. In convalescent patients, a median approximately 90% of post-vaccine SARS-CoV-2-reactive clones were detected only after vaccination, suggesting vaccine-specific priming.

This clonotype showed up just a few times. It has no known antigen specificity. No base quality values were provided; no much bigger clone lies one nucleotide off. The library relied on PCR. DNA from cultured CD4+ T cells underwent TCR sequencing with the Oncomine TCR Beta short-read assay at the Johns Hopkins FTIC core. The QIAamp micro DNA kit was used to extract genomic DNA from the cultured CD4+ T cells. Oncomine TCR Beta libraries made from cultured CD4+ T cells were pooled using unique dual indexes and sequenced on an Illumina iSeq 100. The paper's processing steps were these. Non-productive sequences were removed, and CDR3s not starting with C, not ending with F or W, or shorter than 7 amino acids were discarded. The MANAFEST web application was used to identify antigen-specific clonotypes by comparing peptide-stimulated wells against reference wells and other culture wells. To be called positive, a clone needed an FDR below 0.05, an odds ratio above 5, and a productive frequency above 0.1% in at least two of three replicate wells. A clonotype was classed as cross-reactive if the clonotype showed significant expansion both in SARS-CoV-2 spike wells and in at least one common cold coronavirus spike condition. CDR3 homology was assessed with Levenshtein distances (stringdist) and unrooted phylogenetic trees (ape) in R version 3.6.1. TCRdb passed the public sequencing reads through fastp at Q25 and MiXCR, retaining productive beta sequences. Every entry covers one CDR3 protein and lists the most common genes and DNA from its rows. Clone size and V and J calls follow TCRdb, not the original study. The sample profile shows about 14,000 distinct CDR3 sequences; 45% to 70% of them were found once. The ten biggest clones cover 7.5% to 9.5% of the sample.

The sample's treatment or condition label, in plain terms: approximately 10-day PBMC culture with coronavirus spike peptide pools or control peptides (ViraFEST assay). To expand antigen-specific T cells with peptide pools and then pick out the expanded clonotypes through TCR sequencing, the study relied on the ViraFEST assay. The positive SARS-CoV-2 PCR tests of the convalescent patients were dated from March to December 2020, before the Alpha, Beta and Delta variants emerged in the United States. Roughly 2 million PBMCs per well were cultured in IMDM with 5% human AB serum and about 9.7 IU/ml IL-2, plus 10 ug/ml peptide pools. On days 3 and 7, half of the culture medium was replaced with fresh IL-2-containing medium. After 10 days of culture, CD4+ T cells were isolated by negative selection with the EasySep CD4+ T cell isolation kit. Ficoll-Paque Plus gradient centrifugation was used to isolate PBMCs from whole blood, and the isolated PBMCs were then either used fresh or cryopreserved at -140C. Each culture condition was generally run in triplicate wells.

From cysteine to phenylalanine, the CDR3 is 14 amino acids long. CDR3 DNA is the only sequence kept; it has 42 bases, read in frame from the first base. The germline V gene sets CDR1 to MNHNS and CDR2 to SASEGT. The germline ends are 12 bases apart after V is trimmed by 7 bases and J by 0 bases. The material was CD4+ T cells from blood, cultured in vitro, obtained before SARS-CoV-2 vaccination. The clonotype comes from a human donor who had recovered from COVID-19. This receptor chain uses TRBV6-1 and TRBJ1-2; the D segment cannot be called with confidence. The nucleotide sequence is given as TGTGCCAGCATTCCCAGGATAACTAACTATGGCTACACCTTC. Its translation reads: CASIPRITNYGYTF.